The source of this T cell receptor (beta chain) is a study of T cells after yellow fever vaccination. Study findings and constraints: Subsequent to the booster, the majority of primary-vaccination clones reappeared (roughly 95% CD4, approximately 90% CD8).

This clonotype showed up just a few times. The antigen is not known. The CDR3 is made up of 16 amino acids. The V gene's germline CDR1 is MGHRA and CDR2 YSYEKL. Between the trimmed V and J ends, which lost 0 bases and 3 bases, there was a span of 13 bases. TCRdb used MiXCR to reprocess the 5' RACE reads, holding one entry per CDR3 protein. The table lists around 70,000 distinct CDR3 sequences, around 6.5% of them singletons. The starting material was CD8+ T cells sorted from PBMCs, obtained 5 days after the first yellow fever vaccination. The gene calls are TRBV4-1 and TRBJ2-3; D is perhaps TRBD1 or TRBD2 (5 bases each). The TCR originated in a man aged 18 to 29 who received the YFV17D yellow fever vaccine. Here the CDR3 reads CASSQDRQWGTDTQYF. In DNA, the CDR3 is TGCGCCAGCAGCCAAGATAGGCAGTGGGGGACAGATACGCAGTATTTT.